The T cell receptor (beta chain) described here comes from a study of T cell changes during pregnancy in multiple sclerosis. This clone was seen just once. Method: immunoSEQ multiplex PCR; TCRdb's copy keeps in-frame clones and lacks some. The profile shows under 110,000 clones, 80% to 95% of them singletons. V was trimmed by 7 bases and J by 6 bases, leaving 22 bases between them. This CDR3 spans 14 amino acids. CDR1 is SQVTM and CDR2 is ANQGSEA in the germline V gene. The V call is TRBV29-1, the J call TRBJ2-7, with unresolved D. This specimen consisted of peripheral blood, obtained after pregnancy. This receptor was identified in a female donor with multiple sclerosis, enrolled in a pregnancy study. The CDR3 is CSARSYRNDGEQYF. The CDR3 DNA reads as TGCAGCGCAAGGAGTTACCGGAACGACGGCGAGCAGTACTTC.